The 30 T cell receptor beta chains given below trace back to one sample, sequenced in a study of T cell clones after liver transplantation. TCRdb's table, derived via immunoSEQ multiplex PCR, lists solely in-frame clones and lacks some. The sample comprises some 70,000 clones, 80% of which are singletons, and about 0.64% rests with the top ten. The sample here was CD4+ T cells from blood, taken before liver transplant. The receptors come from a human donor who received a liver transplant.

The rearrangement uses TRBV19 and TRBJ2-2, with D unresolved. V was trimmed by 1 base and J by 4 bases, leaving 7 bases between them. CDR1 and CDR2 from the germline V gene are LNHDA and SQIVND (reference sequence). The CDR3 runs to 14 residues. In DNA form, the CDR3 reads TGTGCCAGTAGTATAGGGGTACGCACCGGGGAGCTGTTTTTT. Its protein is CASSIGVRTGELFF.

The chain's CDR3 is CASSSDSRRAGELFF. CDR3 sequence (DNA): TGTGCCAGTAGTAGCGACAGCAGGCGGGCCGGGGAGCTGTTTTTT. The V call is TRBV19, the J call TRBJ2-2; D could derive from TRBD1 or TRBD2 (5 bases each). The V and J ends lost 4 bases and 6 bases respectively, with 15 bases between them. Germline CDR1 LNHDA, CDR2 SQIVND (reference sequence). There are 15 residues in the CDR3.

In this sample, this clone turned up a few times. The chain joins TRBV5-1 to TRBJ2-3; TRBD2 aligns across 10 bases. V gave up 2 bases and J gave up 2 bases; unmatched junction bases: 5. CDR1 and CDR2 from the germline V gene are SGHRS and YFSETQ. The CDR3 spans 16 residues. The CDR3 nucleotides read TGCGCCAGCAGCTTCCGGACTAGCGGCTTCACAGATACGCAGTATTTT. Residues: CASSFRTSGFTDTQYF.

This chain uses TRBV2 with TRBJ1-1; TRBD1 might be the D (6 bases). CDR1 and CDR2 from the germline V gene are SNHLY and FYNNEI. This CDR3 has 14 residues. The ends were cut back, 7 bases at V and 3 bases at J, with 15 bases in the middle. CDR3: CASTGNREDTEAFF. CDR3 sequence (DNA): TGTGCCAGCACGGGGAACAGGGAGGACACTGAAGCTTTCTTT.

The chain links TRBV27 to TRBJ1-4; D uncertain. The germline gives CDR1 MNHEY, CDR2 SMNVEV (reference sequence). This CDR3 region has 13 residues. V lost 5 bases, J lost 0 bases, and 4 bases lay in between. CDR3 residues: CASSDPTNEKLFF. The DNA of the CDR3 is TGTGCCAGCAGTGACCCAACTAATGAAAAACTGTTTTTT.

The chain carries TRBV28 and TRBJ2-1, with 7 bases aligning to TRBD2. CDR1 is MDHEN and CDR2 is SYDVKM in the germline V gene. V lost 6 bases, J lost 8 bases, and 10 bases stayed unmatched. The CDR3 is made up of 14 amino acids. The CDR3 DNA follows: TGTGCCAGCAGCTCCACCGGGGGGTACTATGAGCAGTTCTTC. This codes for CASSSTGGYYEQFF. The variable domain in full, completed from reference TRBV28 and TRBJ2-1, reads DVKVTQSSRYLVKRTGEKVFLECVQDMDHENMFWYRQDPGLGLRLIYFSYDVKMKEKGDIPEGYSVSREKKERFSLILESASTNQTSMYLCASSSTGGYYEQFFGPGTRLTVL.

The chain has TRBV19 and TRBJ2-1; D is uncertain. This CDR3 is built from 12 residues. Trimming stripped 3 bases from V and 6 bases from J, with 6 bases between. Looked up from germline, CDR1 is LNHDA and CDR2 is SQIVND (reference sequence). The CDR3 coding sequence is TGTGCCAGTAGTATTCAAGCCAATGAGCAGTTCTTC. Its protein is CASSIQANEQFF.

The genes are TRBV5-1 and TRBJ2-7, with 7 bases that match TRBD2. V was pared by 6 bases and J by 2 bases, with 11 bases of the junction left unmatched. CDR1 is SGHRS and CDR2 is YFSETQ in the germline V gene. The CDR3 consists of 15 residues. CDR3 loop: CASKKGTSVTYEQYF. CDR3 DNA: TGCGCCAGCAAAAAGGGTACTAGCGTAACCTACGAGCAGTACTTC.

The chain couples TRBV5-1 to TRBJ2-2; TRBD1 is a possible D gene (5 bases). Germline assignment: CDR1 SGHRS and CDR2 YFSETQ. Trimming pared 10 bases from V and 7 bases from J, leaving 14 bases between. The CDR3 loop spans 12 amino acids. CDR3: CAGHEIGGELFF. As DNA, the CDR3 is TGCGCCGGACATGAAATAGGCGGGGAGCTGTTTTTT.

V and J are TRBV28 and TRBJ1-1; weak D call: TRBD1 (5 bases). CDR3 length: 17 residues. Germline V gene data show CDR1 as MDHEN and CDR2 as SYDVKM. V lost 4 bases to trimming and J lost 1 base, with 19 bases between them. CDR3 in amino acids: CASSYPPHSGQNTEAFF. The CDR3 DNA is TGTGCCAGCAGTTACCCACCCCACAGCGGACAGAACACTGAAGCTTTCTTT.

Only a few counts were recorded for this clone. The J gene is TRBJ1-3, the V gene TRBV5-6, with D unresolved. V was pared by 4 bases and J by 2 bases, with 7 bases between. Germline CDR1 is SGHDT and CDR2 is YYEEEE. CDR3 length equals 13 residues. The CDR3 nucleotides read TGTGCCAGCAGCCTTCAGGCTGGAAACACCATATATTTT. The encoded protein is CASSLQAGNTIYF.

The V call is TRBV2, the J call TRBJ1-2, with 12 bases that match TRBD1. V was pared by 4 bases and J by 7 bases, with 7 bases of the junction left unmatched. The CDR3 runs 15 residues. The germline gives CDR1 SNHLY, CDR2 FYNNEI. The CDR3 reads CASSGQGTGGAGYTF. DNA of the CDR3: TGTGCCAGCAGTGGTCAGGGGACAGGGGGCGCTGGCTACACCTTC.

The rearrangement uses TRBV18 and TRBJ2-3; D possibly corresponds to TRBD2 (6 bases). Germline V lookup: CDR1 KGHSH, CDR2 LQKENI. The CDR3 length is 13 residues. Trimming removed 5 bases at V and 3 bases at J, with 9 bases between. CDR3 sequence (DNA): TGTGCCAGCTCATGGAGGGTAACAGATACGCAGTATTTT. Amino acid sequence: CASSWRVTDTQYF.

The chain combines TRBV2 with TRBJ2-1; D perhaps matches TRBD2 (6 bases). Between the trimmed V and J ends, which lost 6 bases and 14 bases, there was a span of 20 bases. The CDR3 is made up of 13 amino acids. The germline gives CDR1 SNHLY, CDR2 FYNNEI. For the CDR3, the DNA is TGTGCCAGCAGCCCCGGGACTGGAGGGCTCGAGTTCTTC. This translates into CASSPGTGGLEFF.

This clone was observed once. The V gene is TRBV28, the J gene TRBJ1-1; 8 nucleotides agree with TRBD1. Germline CDR1 MDHEN, CDR2 SYDVKM. CDR3 length equals 15 residues. The trim removed 5 bases at V and 3 bases at J, leaving 8 bases unmatched. CDR3 region: CASSIRGPGDTEAFF. The CDR3 DNA sequence: TGTGCCAGCAGTATCAGGGGGCCGGGGGACACTGAAGCTTTCTTT.

The chain has TRBV4-3 and TRBJ2-3, with D uncertain. This CDR3 has 13 residues. V dropped 3 bases and J dropped 0 bases, with 4 bases sitting between them. Germline loops: CDR1 LGHNA, CDR2 YSLEER. The CDR3 loop reads CASSHLSTDTQYF. DNA for the CDR3: TGCGCCAGCAGCCACTTGAGCACAGATACGCAGTATTTT.

The chain carries TRBV7-2 and TRBJ2-1, with TRBD2 identical over 7 bases. CDR1 and CDR2 (germline): SGHTA, FQGNSA. The V segment lost 5 bases and the J segment 2 bases; nucleotides outside the gene matches: 9. The CDR3 runs to 16 residues. The CDR3: CASSPRGVATYNEQFF. In nucleotides, the CDR3 is TGTGCCAGCAGCCCCCGGGGGGTAGCCACCTACAATGAGCAGTTCTTC.

This clone was seen only a few times. The V call is TRBV10-3, the J call TRBJ1-5; tentative D call: TRBD1 (6 bases). Trimming pared 4 bases from V and 4 bases from J, leaving 8 bases between. CDR1 is ENHRY and CDR2 is SYGVKD in the germline V gene. The CDR3 length is 13 residues. The CDR3 is CAISGQVNQPQHF. In nucleotides, the CDR3 is TGTGCCATCAGTGGACAGGTAAATCAGCCCCAGCATTTT.

The chain couples TRBV4-1 to TRBJ2-3; 12 bases line up with TRBD2. CDR1 and CDR2 from the germline V gene are MGHRA and YSYEKL. Unmatched junction bases numbered 8, after V lost 2 bases and J lost 2 bases. CDR3 length equals 18 residues. CDR3 bases: TGCGCCAGCAGCCAACCTAGCGGGAGGGCGCCCGCCACAGATACGCAGTATTTT. Encoded protein: CASSQPSGRAPATDTQYF.

V is TRBV4-1 and J is TRBJ2-3; a possible D gene is TRBD2 (7 bases). This CDR3 comprises 16 residues. Per germline, CDR1 MGHRA and CDR2 YSYEKL. V lost 4 bases, J lost 3 bases, and 17 bases lay in between. The CDR3 loop is CASSPEGGGGTDTQYF. In DNA, the CDR3 is TGCGCCAGCAGCCCAGAGGGGGGGGGAGGAACAGATACGCAGTATTTT.

The V and J genes are TRBV18 and TRBJ1-1; D is unclear. CDR3 length equals 15 residues. Trimming stripped 6 bases from V and 6 bases from J, with 20 bases between. Germline CDR1 reads KGHSH; CDR2 reads LQKENI. The CDR3 nucleotides read TGTGCCAGCTCCCTCAATGCCCAGCGCCCCTCTGAAGCTTTCTTT. Translated, it gives CASSLNAQRPSEAFF.

The count of this clone is one. The V call is TRBV10-3, the J call TRBJ1-5; D not resolved. This CDR3 contains 15 residues. Germline V gene data show CDR1 as ENHRY and CDR2 as SYGVKD. Trimming shortened V by 3 bases and J by 3 bases, and 12 bases separated the two germline ends. CDR3 sequence reads: CAISEGGEDNQPQHF. The CDR3 DNA is TGTGCCATCAGTGAAGGTGGTGAGGACAATCAGCCCCAGCATTTT.

V gene TRBV6-6 combines with J gene TRBJ2-7; D may be TRBD1 (6 bases). This CDR3 has 14 residues. Germline CDR1 is MNHNY and CDR2 is SVGAGI (reference sequence). V was trimmed by 6 bases and J by 1 base, leaving 13 bases between them. The CDR3 is CASSRTETSYEQYF. DNA for the CDR3: TGTGCCAGCAGCAGGACAGAGACTTCCTACGAGCAGTACTTC.

The gene calls are TRBV21-1 and TRBJ2-1; the table's D call, TRBD1, has no DNA check behind it. TRBV21-1 corresponds to a pseudogene. The CDR3 has 12 amino acids. The CDR3: CASSRQGDEQFF. The CDR3, as DNA: TGTGCCAGCAGCCGACAGGGTGATGAGCAGTTCTTC.

V usage is TRBV9 and J usage is TRBJ2-5; the match to TRBD2 covers 7 bases. J lost 5 bases, V lost 0 bases, and 13 bases had no gene match. The CDR3 spans 17 residues. The germline V gene encodes CDR1 SGDLS and CDR2 YYNGEE. CDR3 sequence (DNA): TGTGCCAGCAGCGTAGCGGGGAGGGCATTCCCCCCGGAGACCCAGTACTTC. Translating gives CASSVAGRAFPPETQYF.

The rearrangement uses TRBV2 and TRBJ1-1; no clear D gene. From germline, CDR1 is SNHLY and CDR2 FYNNEI. The CDR3 contains 14 residues. The V and J ends lost 4 bases and 1 base respectively, with 10 bases between them. CDR3 in DNA: TGTGCCAGCAGTGTTGAGAGATCGAACACTGAAGCTTTCTTT. Its protein product is CASSVERSNTEAFF.

This chain connects TRBV7-2 to TRBJ2-3; no firm D call. The CDR3 sequence is 11 residues long. Germline assignment: CDR1 SGHTA and CDR2 FQGNSA. The V and J ends lost 4 bases and 2 bases respectively, with 1 base between them. CDR3 in amino acids: CASSYTDTQYF. In nucleotides, the CDR3 is TGTGCCAGCAGCTACACAGATACGCAGTATTTT.

The V and J genes are TRBV7-2 and TRBJ1-4; D gene ambiguous. Trimming removed 2 bases from V and 0 bases from J, with 4 bases in between. This CDR3 region has 14 residues. The germline CDR1 and CDR2 sequences are SGHTA and FQGNSA. For the CDR3, the DNA is TGTGCCAGCAGCTTATCTGCAACTAATGAAAAACTGTTTTTT. This gives the protein CASSLSATNEKLFF.

The chain joins TRBV11-3 to TRBJ2-2; no firm D call. The length of the CDR3 is 13 residues. The germline V and J ends were trimmed by 5 bases and 4 bases, with 8 bases remaining between them. Looked up from germline, CDR1 is SGHNT and CDR2 is YENEEA. This CDR3 is CASSKRTTGELFF. CDR3 in DNA: TGTGCCAGCAGCAAGCGAACCACCGGGGAGCTGTTTTTT.

The V gene is TRBV7-2, the J gene TRBJ2-7, with D possibly being TRBD2 (5 bases). The CDR3 covers 16 residues. The V gene's germline CDR1 is SGHTA and CDR2 FQGNSA. Between the trimmed V and J ends, which lost 5 bases and 1 base, there was a span of 18 bases. DNA of the CDR3: TGTGCCAGCAGCCGTCAAAGTGGCGGGTCATCCTACGAGCAGTACTTC. Translation: CASSRQSGGSSYEQYF. The whole variable domain, filled in from reference TRBV7-2 and TRBJ2-7, reads GAGVSQSPSNKVTEKGKDVELRCDPISGHTALYWYRQSLGQGLEFLIYFQGNSAPDKSGLPSDRFSAERTGGSVSTLTIQRTQQEDSAVYLCASSRQSGGSSYEQYFGPGTRLTVT.